The next 29 T cell receptor beta chains were all read from a single sample in a study of beta chain features in type 1 diabetes. Investigators reverse transcribed all isolated RNA, so they sequenced expressed TCRB transcripts. Sequencing used immunoSEQ multiplex PCR; TCRdb keeps in-frame clones, though not all of them. This sample has around 450,000 clones; about an eighth occur once, and the top ten carry about 0.045%. Sequencing used naive CD4+ T cells from blood. The receptors here all came from a woman in her late teens or twenties in good health.

This chain links TRBV20-1 with TRBJ1-1; D unresolved. This CDR3 comprises 11 residues. Trimming removed 2 bases at V and 8 bases at J, with 9 bases between. Looked up from germline, CDR1 is DFQATT and CDR2 is SNEGSKA (reference sequence). The CDR3 is CSARTVAEAFF. In DNA form, the CDR3 reads TGCAGTGCTAGAACCGTAGCGGAAGCTTTCTTT.

This clone was seen a few times. The V and J genes are TRBV6-1 and TRBJ2-1, with TRBD2 matching over 13 bases. V was pared by 4 bases and J by 11 bases, with 8 bases of the junction left unmatched. The CDR3 sequence is 15 residues long. In germline, CDR1 is MNHNS, CDR2 SASEGT. The DNA for the CDR3 is TGTGCCAGCAGTGCAACCGGGACTAGCGGGACCCAGCAGTTCTTC. Protein sequence: CASSATGTSGTQQFF.

The rearrangement joins TRBV6-6 to TRBJ2-1; D is perhaps TRBD1 (6 bases). With 6 bases removed from V and 7 bases from J, the gap between germline ends came to 13 bases. Germline V CDR1 and CDR2: MNHNY, SVGAGI (reference sequence). This CDR3 has 13 amino acids. CDR3 sequence: CASRYRVRNEQFF. CDR3 bases: TGTGCCAGCAGGTACAGGGTAAGGAATGAGCAGTTCTTC.

This clone occurred a few times. The chain recombines TRBV28 with TRBJ2-2; D is perhaps TRBD1 or TRBD2 (5 bases each). V lost 1 base and J lost 7, with 13 bases in between. Germline-derived CDR1 and CDR2 are MDHEN and SYDVKM. The CDR3 runs 15 residues. The CDR3 DNA reads as TGTGCCAGCAGTTTATACCGGGGACGAAGCGGGGAGCTGTTTTTT. Its translation: CASSLYRGRSGELFF.

V gene TRBV13 combines with J gene TRBJ2-2; 7 bases are shared with TRBD2. Germline V gives CDR1 PRHDT, CDR2 FYEKMQ (reference sequence). V shed 4 bases, J shed 2 bases, and the junction held 4 bases outside the gene matches. The CDR3 has 15 amino acids. The CDR3 sequence: CASSSLATNTGELFF. CDR3 nucleotides: TGTGCCAGCAGCTCACTAGCGACAAACACCGGGGAGCTGTTTTTT. The whole variable domain, filled in from reference TRBV13 and TRBJ2-2, reads AAGVIQSPRHLIKEKRETATLKCYPIPRHDTVYWYQQGPGQDPQFLISFYEKMQSDKGSIPDRFSAQQFSDYHSELNMSSLELGDSALYFCASSSLATNTGELFFGEGSRLTVL.

This chain links TRBV5-1 with TRBJ2-5; the D call may be TRBD1 or TRBD2 (6 bases each). The germline gives CDR1 SGHRS, CDR2 YFSETQ. The V end lost 4 bases, the J end lost 1 base, and 11 bases lay between the germline ends. The length of the CDR3 is 14 residues. CDR3 sequence (DNA): TGCGCCAGCAGCGTCGGGGGCGTCCAAGAGACCCAGTACTTC. It codes for CASSVGGVQETQYF.

The table lists this clone with many counts. This same CDR3 is encoded by further DNA sequences in the sample. The rearrangement uses TRBV4-3 and TRBJ2-5; D unresolved. V was trimmed by 0 bases and J by 4 bases, leaving 6 bases between them. Germline V lookup: CDR1 LGHNA, CDR2 YSLEER. The CDR3 contains 13 residues. The CDR3 loop reads CASSQDLRETQYF. The CDR3 DNA is TGCGCCAGCAGCCAAGATTTGCGAGAGACCCAGTACTTC.

This clone was counted only a few times. The rearrangement links TRBV7-9 to TRBJ1-1; 8 bases map to TRBD1. From germline, CDR1 is SEHNR and CDR2 FQNEAQ (reference sequence). V was pared by 5 bases and J by 4 bases, with 6 bases of the junction left unmatched. The CDR3 is 14 residues long. The CDR3 here is CASSKVGTGTEAFF. CDR3 nucleotide sequence: TGTGCCAGCAGCAAAGTAGGGACAGGCACTGAAGCTTTCTTT.

In its sample, this clone was seen a few times. The chain links TRBV7-2 to TRBJ1-2; D perhaps matches TRBD1 (5 bases). This CDR3 comprises 14 residues. V lost 4 bases, J lost 0 bases, and 9 bases lay in between. CDR1 is SGHTA and CDR2 is FQGNSA in the germline V gene. The CDR3 here is CASSSQTANYGYTF. CDR3 sequence (DNA): TGTGCCAGCAGCTCACAGACAGCTAACTATGGCTACACCTTC.

This clone was seen a handful of times. The chain joins TRBV4-2 to TRBJ1-2; possibly TRBD1 for D (5 bases). Trimming took 4 bases from V and 4 from J, leaving 10 bases between them. The germline CDR1 and CDR2 sequences are LGHNA and YNFKEQ. This CDR3 spans 13 amino acids. The CDR3 nucleotides are TGTGCCAGCAGCCTTTGGGGGGGCTATGGCTACACCTTC. This translates into CASSLWGGYGYTF.

This clone occurred a few times. The chain employs TRBV4-1 and TRBJ2-7; D unclear. Trimming pared 0 bases from V and 7 bases from J, leaving 19 bases between. The germline gives CDR1 MGHRA, CDR2 YSYEKL. The CDR3 spans 16 residues. CDR3: CASSQERKVEGLEQYV. CDR3 sequence (DNA): TGCGCCAGCAGCCAAGAAAGGAAGGTTGAAGGGTTAGAGCAGTACGTC.

The sample holds a few counts of this clone. The chain couples TRBV25-1 to TRBJ2-5; D is possibly TRBD1 (5 bases). The CDR3 contains 15 residues. Trimming removed 3 bases from V and 2 bases from J, with 13 bases in between. Germline loops: CDR1 MGHDK, CDR2 SYGVNS. The CDR3 sequence: CASSDSRQIQETQYF. DNA of the CDR3: TGTGCCAGCAGTGACTCCCGACAGATACAAGAGACCCAGTACTTC.

A few counts support this clone. The chain links TRBV15 to TRBJ1-6, with 7 bases lining up with TRBD1. This CDR3 has 16 residues. The germline V gene has CDR1 LNHNV and CDR2 YYDKDF (reference sequence). V trimming: 2 bases; J trimming: 7 bases; junction bases outside the gene matches: 8. The CDR3 region has the DNA TGTGCCACCAGCAGATTTCGTCCAGGGGGAAATTCACCCCTCCACTTT. This gives the protein CATSRFRPGGNSPLHF.

This clone was seen only a few times. The rearrangement links TRBV29-1 to TRBJ1-2; TRBD1 matches at 9 bases. The J segment lost 7 bases and the V segment lost 7 bases, leaving 7 bases of the junction unmatched. Germline assignment: CDR1 SQVTM and CDR2 ANQGSEA. The CDR3 covers 12 residues. CDR3 nucleotides: TGCAGCGCCGGGACAGGGTTCTTTGGCTACACCTTC. Its translation: CSAGTGFFGYTF.

This clone was detected a few times. This chain joins TRBV5-1 and TRBJ2-7; the D gene is possibly TRBD1 (6 bases). The CDR3 extends over 12 amino acids. In germline, CDR1 is SGHRS, CDR2 YFSETQ. Trimming took off 7 bases at V and 0 bases at J, with 8 bases between the two ends. The CDR3 coding sequence is TGCGCCAGCGGGGACAACTCCTACGAGCAGTACTTC. Amino acids: CASGDNSYEQYF.

This clone has just a few counts. The chain carries TRBV2 and TRBJ1-1; TRBD1 agrees at 7 bases. V shed 4 bases and J 3 bases; nucleotides not matched to a gene: 2. The CDR3 totals 13 residues. Germline V gene sequence: CDR1 SNHLY, CDR2 FYNNEI. CDR3: CASSADRDTEAFF. The CDR3 DNA sequence: TGTGCCAGCAGTGCCGACAGGGACACTGAAGCTTTCTTT.

In this sample, this clone turned up a few times. The chain combines TRBV4-3 with TRBJ2-7, with TRBD2 identical over 9 bases. CDR3 size: 15 residues. The J segment lost 6 bases and the V segment lost 1 base, leaving 7 bases of the junction unmatched. Germline CDR1 LGHNA, CDR2 YSLEER. CDR3 nucleotide sequence: TGCGCCAGCAGCCAAGGGGTTAGCGGGAGCCCCGAGCAGTACTTC. Translation gives CASSQGVSGSPEQYF.

This clone has just a few counts. The CDR3 coding sequence is TGTGCCAGCAGTGGGAACAGGGGGTGGTTAAATGAGCAGTTCTTC. The encoded protein is CASSGNRGWLNEQFF. The chain uses TRBV6-1 and TRBJ2-1, with 8 bases aligning to TRBD1. The ends lost 4 bases at V and 7 bases at J; junction bases unmatched: 9. CDR1 and CDR2 (germline): MNHNS, SASEGT. The CDR3 extends over 15 amino acids.

This clone has a count of ten or more. V usage is TRBV30 and J usage is TRBJ2-1; 8 nucleotides match TRBD2. Germline V gene lookup returns CDR1 GTSNPN and CDR2 SVGIG (reference sequence). The CDR3 spans 13 residues. CDR3 residues: CGQSGTRSSEQFF. CDR3 sequence (DNA): TGTGGTCAATCAGGGACTAGAAGCAGTGAGCAGTTCTTC.

This clone was seen a handful of times. The chain has TRBV2 and TRBJ2-7; unclear D gene. CDR3 length: 16 amino acids. Looked up from germline, CDR1 is SNHLY and CDR2 is FYNNEI. Trimming took off 0 bases at V and 2 bases at J, with 14 bases between the two ends. CDR3 nucleotide sequence: TGTGCCAGCAGTGAAGCGCTTAGCCATAAGCCCTACGAGCAGTACTTC. It yields the protein CASSEALSHKPYEQYF.

In its sample, this clone was seen a few times. The rearrangement uses TRBV30 and TRBJ1-5, with D perhaps matching TRBD1 (5 bases). Trimming took 1 base from V and 6 from J, leaving 10 bases between them. The CDR3 runs to 13 residues. Germline assignment: CDR1 GTSNPN and CDR2 SVGIG (reference sequence). CDR3 protein: CAWSGGDGQPQHF. The CDR3 coding sequence is TGTGCCTGGAGTGGAGGGGACGGTCAGCCCCAGCATTTT.

This rearrangement joins TRBV7-6 to TRBJ2-5; D might be TRBD1 (6 bases). Per germline, CDR1 SGHVS and CDR2 FNYEAQ. Trimming took off 1 base at V and 4 bases at J, with 13 bases between the two ends. The CDR3 is 15 residues long. The CDR3 sequence: CASSLETGFLETQYF. The CDR3 DNA sequence: TGTGCCAGCAGCTTAGAGACAGGATTTCTAGAGACCCAGTACTTC.

This sequence joins TRBV27 and TRBJ2-7, with a possible D match to TRBD2 (6 bases). V gave up 5 bases and J gave up 0 bases, with 11 bases separating them. Germline V gene sequence: CDR1 MNHEY, CDR2 SMNVEV (reference sequence). The CDR3 consists of 14 residues. The CDR3: CASSGGTDSYEQYF. The DNA for the CDR3 is TGTGCCAGCAGTGGCGGGACGGACTCCTACGAGCAGTACTTC.

CDR3 amino acids: CSVRTGNTDTQYF. DNA of the CDR3: TGCAGCGTTAGGACGGGGAACACAGATACGCAGTATTTT. The rearrangement links TRBV29-1 to TRBJ2-3, with D perhaps TRBD2 (5 bases). The CDR3 extends over 13 amino acids. CDR1 and CDR2 (germline): SQVTM, ANQGSEA. With 5 bases removed from V and 2 bases from J, the gap between germline ends came to 11 bases.

The chain couples TRBV7-9 to TRBJ2-7; weak D call: TRBD2 (6 bases). The V and J ends lost 2 bases and 4 bases respectively, with 12 bases between them. This CDR3 comprises 14 residues. CDR1 SEHNR and CDR2 FQNEAQ come from the germline V gene (reference sequence). The CDR3 nucleotides read TGTGCCAGCAGCTTAAAGGGACTTCAATACGAGCAGTACTTC. It is translated as CASSLKGLQYEQYF.

The table lists this clone with a few counts. V and J are TRBV5-1 and TRBJ1-6, with TRBD1 as a possible D gene (6 bases). V was clipped by 0 bases and J by 11 bases, with 9 bases between them. The CDR3 covers 13 residues. Germline CDR1 and CDR2: SGHRS and YFSETQ. The CDR3 DNA follows: TGCGCCAGCAGCTTGGATCAGGGGACACCCCTCCACTTT. This translates into CASSLDQGTPLHF.

The chain uses TRBV6-5 and TRBJ1-1; D is perhaps TRBD1 (6 bases). Germline values: CDR1 MNHEY, CDR2 SVGAGI. The CDR3 length is 13 residues. The V and J ends lost 7 bases and 5 bases respectively, with 14 bases between them. The CDR3, as DNA: TGTGCCAGCAACGGGGGGCGGTGGACTGAAGCTTTCTTT. Encoded protein: CASNGGRWTEAFF.

A few counts support this clone. V and J are TRBV4-3 and TRBJ2-1, with no clear D. The CDR3 is made up of 15 amino acids. Between the trimmed V and J ends, which lost 2 bases and 8 bases, there was a span of 16 bases. Per germline, CDR1 LGHNA and CDR2 YSLEER. The CDR3 DNA reads as TGCGCCAGCAGCCAAATCCTGGGCTATGCCGATGAGCAGTTCTTC. Protein product: CASSQILGYADEQFF.

This clone was counted only a few times. The chain recombines TRBV15 with TRBJ1-6, with D unresolved. Germline V gene data show CDR1 as LNHNV and CDR2 as YYDKDF (reference sequence). V was shortened by 1 base and J by 6 bases, with 10 bases between the two germline ends. The CDR3 is 15 amino acids. The CDR3 loop reads CATSRAKGSNSPLHF. Written as DNA, the CDR3 is TGTGCCACCAGCAGAGCCAAGGGTAGTAATTCACCCCTCCACTTT.